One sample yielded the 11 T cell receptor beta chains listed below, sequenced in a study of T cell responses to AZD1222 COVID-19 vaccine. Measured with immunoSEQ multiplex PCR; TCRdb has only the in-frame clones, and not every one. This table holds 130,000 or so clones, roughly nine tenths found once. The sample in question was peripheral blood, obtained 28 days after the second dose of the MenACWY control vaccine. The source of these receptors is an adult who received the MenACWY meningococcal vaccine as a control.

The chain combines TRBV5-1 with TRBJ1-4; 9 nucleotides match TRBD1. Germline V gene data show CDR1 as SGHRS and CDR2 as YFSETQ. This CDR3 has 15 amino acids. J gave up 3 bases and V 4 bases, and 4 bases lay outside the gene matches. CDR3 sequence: CASSPTGGSNEKLFF. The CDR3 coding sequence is TGCGCCAGCAGCCCGACAGGGGGGTCTAATGAAAAACTGTTTTTT.

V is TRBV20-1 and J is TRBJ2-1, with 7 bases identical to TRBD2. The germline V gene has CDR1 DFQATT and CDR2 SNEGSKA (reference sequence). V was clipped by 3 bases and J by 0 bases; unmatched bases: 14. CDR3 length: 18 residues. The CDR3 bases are TGCAGTGCTAGTAAAGCGGGAAACCTTTTTAGCTCCTACAATGAGCAGTTCTTC. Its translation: CSASKAGNLFSSYNEQFF.

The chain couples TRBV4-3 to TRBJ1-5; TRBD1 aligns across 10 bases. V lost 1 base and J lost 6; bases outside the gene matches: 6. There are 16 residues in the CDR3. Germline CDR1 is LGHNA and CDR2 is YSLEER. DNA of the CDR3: TGCGCCAGCAGCCAAGTTTTCGGGACAGGGGTTCAGCCCCAGCATTTT. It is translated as CASSQVFGTGVQPQHF.

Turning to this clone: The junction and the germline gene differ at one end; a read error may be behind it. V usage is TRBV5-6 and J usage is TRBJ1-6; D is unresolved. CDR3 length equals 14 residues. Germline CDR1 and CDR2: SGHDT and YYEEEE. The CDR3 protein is CASSLDDMGAPLYF. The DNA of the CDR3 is TGTGCCAGCAGCCTGGACGATATGGGCGCCCCCCTCTACTTT.

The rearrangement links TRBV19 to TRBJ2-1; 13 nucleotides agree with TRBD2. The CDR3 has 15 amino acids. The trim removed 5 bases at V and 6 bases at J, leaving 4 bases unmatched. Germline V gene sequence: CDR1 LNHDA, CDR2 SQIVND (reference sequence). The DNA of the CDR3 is TGTGCCAGTAGTCCCCGGACTAGCGGGAGCAATGAGCAGTTCTTC. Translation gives CASSPRTSGSNEQFF.

In DNA, the CDR3 is TGTGCCAGCAGCCAAGAAGGGGCAGTACGGAAACCCTACAATGAGCAGTTCTTC. Its protein is CASSQEGAVRKPYNEQFF. This chain links TRBV3-1 (or the pseudogene TRBV3-2) with TRBJ2-1; weak D call: TRBD1 (5 bases). Germline loops: CDR1 LGHDT, CDR2 YNNKEL (reference sequence). Trimming shortened V by 0 bases and J by 2 bases, and 17 bases separated the two germline ends. This CDR3 comprises 18 residues.

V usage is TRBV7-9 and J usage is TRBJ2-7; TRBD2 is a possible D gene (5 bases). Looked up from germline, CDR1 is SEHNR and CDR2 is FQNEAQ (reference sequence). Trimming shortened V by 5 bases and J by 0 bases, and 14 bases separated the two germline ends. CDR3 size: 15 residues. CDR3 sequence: CASSAPGISSYEQYF. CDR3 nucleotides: TGTGCCAGCAGCGCCCCGGGGATAAGCTCCTACGAGCAGTACTTC.

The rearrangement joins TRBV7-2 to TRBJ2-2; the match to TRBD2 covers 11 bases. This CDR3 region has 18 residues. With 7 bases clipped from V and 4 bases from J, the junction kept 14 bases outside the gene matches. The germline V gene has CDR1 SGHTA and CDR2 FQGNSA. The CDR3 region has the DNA TGTGCCAGCACCCAAGGGGTCCTAGCGGGAGGAATCACCGGGGAGCTGTTTTTT. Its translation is CASTQGVLAGGITGELFF.

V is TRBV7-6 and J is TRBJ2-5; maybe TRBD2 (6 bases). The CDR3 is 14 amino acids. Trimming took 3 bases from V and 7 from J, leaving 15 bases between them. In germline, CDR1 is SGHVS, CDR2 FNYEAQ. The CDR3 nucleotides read TGTGCCAGCAGCTTGACAATAGGAGGGGTGACCCAGTACTTC. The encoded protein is CASSLTIGGVTQYF.

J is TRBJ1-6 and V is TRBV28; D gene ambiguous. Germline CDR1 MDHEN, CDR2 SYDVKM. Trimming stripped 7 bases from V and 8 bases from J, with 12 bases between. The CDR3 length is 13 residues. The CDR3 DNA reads TGTGCCAGCACCGGTGGGGTGGATTCACCCCTCCACTTT. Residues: CASTGGVDSPLHF.

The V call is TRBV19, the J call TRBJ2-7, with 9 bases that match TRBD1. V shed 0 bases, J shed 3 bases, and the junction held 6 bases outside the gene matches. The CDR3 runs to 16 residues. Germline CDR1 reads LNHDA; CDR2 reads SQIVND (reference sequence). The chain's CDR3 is CASSIDTGTGRYEQYF. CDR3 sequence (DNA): TGTGCCAGTAGTATAGATACCGGGACAGGGCGCTACGAGCAGTACTTC.